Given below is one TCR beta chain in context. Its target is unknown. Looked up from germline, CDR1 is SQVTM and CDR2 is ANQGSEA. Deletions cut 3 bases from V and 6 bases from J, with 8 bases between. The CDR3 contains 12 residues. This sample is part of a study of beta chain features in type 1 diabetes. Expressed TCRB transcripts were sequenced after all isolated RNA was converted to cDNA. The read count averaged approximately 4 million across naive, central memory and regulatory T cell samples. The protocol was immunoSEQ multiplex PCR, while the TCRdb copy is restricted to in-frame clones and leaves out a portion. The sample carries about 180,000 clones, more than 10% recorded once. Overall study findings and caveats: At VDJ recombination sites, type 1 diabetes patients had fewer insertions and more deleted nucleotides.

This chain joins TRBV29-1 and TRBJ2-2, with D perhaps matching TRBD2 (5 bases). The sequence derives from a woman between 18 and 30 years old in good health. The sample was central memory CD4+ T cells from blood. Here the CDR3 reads CSVDAGAGELFF. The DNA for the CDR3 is TGCAGCGTTGACGCGGGCGCCGGGGAGCTGTTTTTT.